This TCR beta chain came from a study of T cells in Graves' hyperthyroidism and ophthalmopathy. TCR beta CDR3 regions were amplified from RNA transcripts. The primer set for the first-round RT-PCR of the TCR CDR3 was HTBI. One entry per CDR3 protein, called by TCRdb with MiXCR from the multiplex PCR reads. The sample lists roughly 400,000 distinct CDR3 sequences, approximately 25% seen once, with around 79% in the top ten. This clonotype was seen a handful of times. This TCR came from a man aged 45-65 years with Graves' hyperthyroidism. The source material was blood.

CDR3 sequence reads: CASSLIAGGHTGELFF. The CDR3 DNA follows: TGTGCCAGCAGCTTAATAGCGGGAGGGCACACCGGGGAGCTGTTTTTT. The V call is TRBV7-3, the J call TRBJ2-2; 11 bases map to TRBD2. CDR1 SGHTA and CDR2 FQGTGA come from the germline V gene. The V gene end was trimmed by 1 base and the J gene end by 3 bases; junction bases not matched to a gene: 1. The CDR3 runs to 16 residues.